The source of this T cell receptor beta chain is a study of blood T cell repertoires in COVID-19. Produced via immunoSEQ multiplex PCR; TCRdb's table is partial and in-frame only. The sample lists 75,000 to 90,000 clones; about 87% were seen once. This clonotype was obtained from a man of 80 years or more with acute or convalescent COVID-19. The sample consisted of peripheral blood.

The CDR3 nucleotides are TGTGCCAGCAGCCCCGGACTAGCGGGGGGGCAGAACGAGCAGTACTTC. Its translation is CASSPGLAGGQNEQYF. This chain connects TRBV7-6 to TRBJ2-7; 15 nucleotides align to TRBD2. Per germline, CDR1 SGHVS and CDR2 FNYEAQ. V lost 5 bases to trimming and J lost 5 bases; unmatched junction nucleotides: 7. The CDR3 covers 16 residues.